This T cell receptor (beta chain) originates from a study of neurological immune-mediated disorders. This clonotype was detected many times. Time point specified: longitudinal time-point 2. TCRdb reanalysed the 5' RACE reads using MiXCR and keeps one entry per CDR3 protein. The sample carries tens of thousands of distinct CDR3 sequences, approximately 13% recorded once. CDR1 and CDR2 (germline): MNHNY, SVGAGI (reference sequence). The length of the CDR3 is 15 residues. J lost 3 bases, V lost 2 bases, and 2 bases had no gene match. The chain recombines TRBV6-6 with TRBJ1-2, with 11 bases matching TRBD1. The TCR originated in a woman between 40 and 55 years old in good health. Sequenced: PBMCs. For the CDR3, the DNA is TGTGCCAGCAGTTACGGGGACAGGGGGGACTATGGCTACACCTTC. Its protein product is CASSYGDRGDYGYTF.